A selection of T cell receptor beta chains follows, all from one sample in a study of Graves' ophthalmopathy and Graves' hyperthyroidism. TCRdb re-called the multiplex PCR reads through MiXCR, storing one row per CDR3 protein. The sample comprises hundreds of thousands of distinct CDR3 sequences, 22% of which are singletons, and 7.1% rests with the top ten. The sequencing sample was made of peripheral blood. These receptors all stem from a woman aged 18 to 35 with stable Graves' hyperthyroidism. Some clones in this sample may be carry-over from other donors' samples. Both conserved end residues are part of each CDR3. The D gene is left open where the match is weak. The listing skips clone size in some rows; elsewhere it reads once, few, many or a size class.

CDR3	DNA	J	D	size	V
CSANDRVGNTIYF	TGCAGTGCTAATGACAGGGTCGGAAACACCATATATTTT	TRBJ1-3	TRBD1	-	TRBV20-1
CASSLTYGKEQYF	TGTGCCAGCAGCTTAACGTACGGAAAGGAGCAGTACTTC	TRBJ2-7	-	once	TRBV7-3
CASSVLDGETEAFF	TGTGCCAGCAGCGTTTTAGATGGGGAAACTGAAGCTTTCTTT	TRBJ1-1	-	many	TRBV9
CASSYRAENTEAFF	TGTGCCAGCAGTTACCGGGCGGAGAACACTGAAGCTTTCTTT	TRBJ1-1	-	many	TRBV6-5
CASSEGTGGYYGYTF	TGTGCCAGCAGTGAAGGGACAGGGGGCTACTATGGCTACACCTTC	TRBJ1-2	TRBD1	many	TRBV2
CASGATHEQYF	TGTGCTAGTGGAGCGACCCACGAGCAGTACTTC	TRBJ2-7	-	-	TRBV12-5
CATSDLDSYGYTF	TGTGCCACCAGTGACCTGGACAGCTATGGCTACACCTTC	TRBJ1-2	-	once	TRBV24-1
CASTPYRGSPLHF	TGTGCCAGCACACCCTACCGGGGTTCACCCCTCCACTTT	TRBJ1-6	-	-	TRBV6-1
CASGLVGNTEAFF	TGTGCTAGTGGTTTGGTGGGGAACACTGAAGCTTTCTTT	TRBJ1-1	-	few	TRBV12-5
CATSRDIGTSGTMKYF	TGTGCCACCAGCAGAGATATTGGGACTAGCGGTACCATGAAGTACTTC	TRBJ2-4	TRBD2	few	TRBV15
CASIDRYDGYTF	TGTGCCAGTATCGACAGGTACGATGGCTACACCTTC	TRBJ1-2	-	many	TRBV19
CSQYGPNYGYTF	TGCAGTCAATACGGACCTAACTATGGCTACACCTTC	TRBJ1-2	-	-	TRBV20-1
CASSDSRGTEAFF	TGTGCCAGCAGTGACTCTAGGGGCACTGAAGCTTTCTTT	TRBJ1-1	-	-	TRBV25-1
CASSPTRGYSSGNTIYF	TGTGCCAGCAGCCCGACAAGGGGGTACAGCTCTGGAAACACCATATATTTT	TRBJ1-3	-	many	TRBV6-4
CASLPGTRIQPQHF	TGTGCCAGCCTCCCGGGTACCCGCATTCAGCCCCAGCATTTT	TRBJ1-5	-	-	TRBV6-2/TRBV6-3
CASSIESIVVDSGYTF	TGTGCCAGTAGTATAGAGTCGATTGTTGTGGACTCTGGCTACACCTTC	TRBJ1-2	-	-	TRBV19
CASSTRQGSGYTF	TGTGCCAGCAGTACTCGACAGGGGTCTGGCTACACCTTC	TRBJ1-2	TRBD1	-	TRBV6-5
CASSGDRRAREQYF	TGTGCCAGCAGCGGGGACAGGAGGGCTCGCGAGCAGTACTTC	TRBJ2-7	TRBD1	-	TRBV7-2
CSAEGTDDYGYTF	TGCAGTGCCGAAGGGACAGATGATTATGGCTACACCTTC	TRBJ1-2	TRBD1	many	TRBV20-1
CASTSATVNQPQHF	TGTGCCAGCACCTCAGCAACTGTGAATCAGCCCCAGCATTTT	TRBJ1-5	-	few	TRBV12-3/TRBV12-4
CASRVSGGTEAFF	TGTGCCAGCAGAGTTTCAGGGGGCACTGAAGCTTTCTTT	TRBJ1-1	TRBD1	few	TRBV2
CASSPPGTTYEQYF	TGTGCCAGTAGTCCACCCGGGACAACGTACGAGCAGTACTTC	TRBJ2-7	-	-	TRBV19
CASSIVDSRGTEAFF	TGTGCCAGTAGTATAGTTGACAGTAGGGGCACTGAAGCTTTCTTT	TRBJ1-1	-	many	TRBV19
CASSPGTTTIGYTF	TGCGCCAGCAGCCCCGGGACGACTACGATAGGCTACACCTTC	TRBJ1-2	-	-	TRBV5-1
CASSLGGQANYYGYTF	TGTGCCAGCAGCTTAGGGGGACAGGCAAACTACTATGGCTACACCTTC	TRBJ1-2	TRBD1	many	TRBV11-2
CACRGQGYIHEQYF	TGTGCCTGCCGGGGACAGGGGTACATACACGAGCAGTACTTC	TRBJ2-7	TRBD1	many	TRBV30
CASSVRRRYQPQHF	TGTGCCAGCAGCGTCCGCCGGCGGTATCAGCCCCAGCATTTT	TRBJ1-5	-	-	TRBV9